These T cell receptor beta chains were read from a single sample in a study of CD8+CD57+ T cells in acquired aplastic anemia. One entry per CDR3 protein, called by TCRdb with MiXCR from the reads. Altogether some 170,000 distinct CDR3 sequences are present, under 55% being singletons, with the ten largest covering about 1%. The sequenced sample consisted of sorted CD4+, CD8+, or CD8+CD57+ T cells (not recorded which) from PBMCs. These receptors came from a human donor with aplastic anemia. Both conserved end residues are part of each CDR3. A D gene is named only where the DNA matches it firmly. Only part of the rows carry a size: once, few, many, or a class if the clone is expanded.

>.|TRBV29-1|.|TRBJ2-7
TGCAGCGTTGCTGGGAACTACCCCTACGAGCAGTACTTC
CSVAGNYPYEQYF
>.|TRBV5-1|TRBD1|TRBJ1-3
TGCGCCAGCAGTCCCCCCGGACAGGGGCTCGGAAACACCATATATTTT
CASSPPGQGLGNTIYF
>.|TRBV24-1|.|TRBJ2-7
TGTGCCACCAGTGATGGCAGCTCCTACGAGCAGTACTTC
CATSDGSSYEQYF
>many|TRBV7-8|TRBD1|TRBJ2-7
TGTGCCAGCAGCTTAGTAGGGTTCGGTGCAGGGGGCAGCGAGCAGTACTTC
CASSLVGFGAGGSEQYF
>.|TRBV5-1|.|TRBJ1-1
TGCGCCAGCAGCTCGGCAGGGAACACTGAAGCTTTCTTT
CASSSAGNTEAFF
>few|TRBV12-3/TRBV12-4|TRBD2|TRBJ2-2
TGTGCCAGCAGTTTAGCGCGACTAGCGGGGGGAGTGACCGGGGAGCTGTTTTTT
CASSLARLAGGVTGELFF
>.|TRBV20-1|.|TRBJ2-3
TGCAGTGCTAAAGGGGCGATTCGGCGCACAGATACGCAGTATTTT
CSAKGAIRRTDTQYF
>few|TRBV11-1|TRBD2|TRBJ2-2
TGTGCCAGCAGCCTCGGGGGGGGGGCCGGGGACACCGGGGAGCTGTTTTTT
CASSLGGGAGDTGELFF
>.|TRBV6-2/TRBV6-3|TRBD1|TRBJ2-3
TGTGCCAGCAGTTCCCTCCGGGACAGGGGGATCACAGATACGCAGTATTTT
CASSSLRDRGITDTQYF
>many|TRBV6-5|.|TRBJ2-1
TGTGCCAGCAGTTTCGTAGGGAGTCGCTCCTACAATGAGCAGTTCTTC
CASSFVGSRSYNEQFF
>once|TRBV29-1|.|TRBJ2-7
TGCAGCGTTTTAGAGAGCTCCTACGAGCAGTACTTC
CSVLESSYEQYF
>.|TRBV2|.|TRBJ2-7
TGTGCCAGCAAGCTTTCGCCCCCCTCCTACGAGCAGTACTTC
CASKLSPPSYEQYF
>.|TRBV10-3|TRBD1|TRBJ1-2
TGTGCCAGCAGTCCTACAGGGGGCGACTATGGCTACACCTTC
CASSPTGGDYGYTF
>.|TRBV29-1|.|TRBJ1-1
TGCAGCGTTACTCCACCTCAACACTCTGAAGCTTTCTTT
CSVTPPQHSEAFF
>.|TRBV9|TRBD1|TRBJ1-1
TGTGCCAGCAGGGAACAGGGGACCACTGAAGCTTTCTTT
CASREQGTTEAFF
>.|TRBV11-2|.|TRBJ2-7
TGTGCCAGCAGCCCGTCTTCCGGGACTCCTAAGAACGAGCAGTACTTC
CASSPSSGTPKNEQYF
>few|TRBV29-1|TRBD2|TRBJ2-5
TGCAGCGTTGAAGGGACTAGCGGGTTACAAGAGACCCAGTACTTC
CSVEGTSGLQETQYF
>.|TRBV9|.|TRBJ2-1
TGTGCCAGCAGCGTATTAGGCGAGAATGAGCAGTTCTTC
CASSVLGENEQFF
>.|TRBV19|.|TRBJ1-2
TGTGCCAGTAGCTTACAGAGGGGGGACTATGGCTACACCTTC
CASSLQRGDYGYTF